The 5 T cell receptor beta chains below were found in one sample sequenced in a study of blood T cell repertoires in COVID-19 (dated by TCRdb to the early 2020s). Library preparation used the immunoSEQ multiplex PCR assay. This immuneACCESS table, as held by TCRdb, lists in-frame sequences with V and J called but not all clones. Of the missing ones, under half trace to an unresolved V gene in checked studies; the others have no known cause. This sample gives about 200,000 clones in total; roughly 86% of them show up just once. Around 5% of the sample is taken by the ten largest. The sample was PBMCs or T cells enriched from blood (not recorded which). The receptor source for this set is a man aged 35-49 years with acute COVID-19.

The V call is TRBV7-9, the J call TRBJ1-1, with D possibly being TRBD1 (6 bases). Germline CDR1 is SEHNR and CDR2 is FQNEAQ (reference sequence). The germline V and J ends were trimmed by 4 bases and 5 bases, with 14 bases remaining between them. The CDR3 is 14 amino acids. CDR3 amino acids: CASSSPLRGTEAFF. The CDR3 bases are TGTGCCAGCAGCTCCCCCCTCAGGGGAACTGAAGCTTTCTTT.

This clone was seen once. The chain carries TRBV4-1 and TRBJ2-7; perhaps TRBD2 as D (5 bases). This CDR3 spans 13 amino acids. Germline V CDR1 and CDR2: MGHRA, YSYEKL. V was clipped by 3 bases and J by 3 bases, with 9 bases between them. CDR3 loop: CASSHAGFYEQYF. CDR3 in DNA: TGCGCCAGCAGCCACGCGGGTTTCTACGAGCAGTACTTC.

The table lists this clone with many counts. The chain uses TRBV14 and TRBJ2-7, with D hard to call. CDR3 size: 11 residues. Germline V gives CDR1 SGHDN, CDR2 FVKESK. Trimming took 4 bases from V and 2 from J, leaving 3 bases between them. The CDR3 DNA sequence: TGTGCCAGCAGCCCCACCTACGAGCAGTACTTC. This encodes CASSPTYEQYF.

The CDR3 nucleotides read TGTGCCAGCAGCGTGGTCGGGACAGGGGACACAGATACGCAGTATTTT. Translating it yields CASSVVGTGDTDTQYF. The chain joins TRBV9 to TRBJ2-3, with 10 bases aligning to TRBD1. The CDR3 consists of 16 residues. The ends lost 2 bases at V and 2 bases at J; junction bases unmatched: 5. The germline V gene has CDR1 SGDLS and CDR2 YYNGEE. The entire variable domain, with the rest obtained from reference TRBV9 and TRBJ2-3, is as follows: DSGVTQTPKHLITATGQRVTLRCSPRSGDLSVYWYQQSLDQGLQFLIQYYNGEERAKGNILERFSAQQFPDLHSELNLSSLELGDSALYFCASSVVGTGDTDTQYFGPGTRLTVL.

A word on this clone: Other DNA sequences in this specimen translate into the identical CDR3. The chain is built from TRBV6-5 and TRBJ2-2; D is undetermined. The ends were cut back, 6 bases at V and 5 bases at J, with 7 bases in the middle. The CDR3 has 12 amino acids. The germline V gene has CDR1 MNHEY and CDR2 SVGAGI. The CDR3 loop reads CASSLNTGELFF. For the CDR3, the DNA is TGTGCCAGCAGCCTAAATACCGGGGAGCTGTTTTTT.